The following is a T cell receptor beta chain sequence with its context. Libraries were prepared by immunoSEQ multiplex PCR; TCRdb keeps only in-frame clonotypes and omits some of them. The data show 630,000 or so clones, with about 89% seen just once and more than 0.009% held by the top ten. The data derive from a study of shared T cell receptors in the human thymus. CDR1 is SGHKS and CDR2 is YYEKEE in the germline V gene (reference sequence). The CDR3 has 15 amino acids. V was pared by 0 bases and J by 11 bases, with 7 bases of the junction left unmatched. These records were also assigned to another study, of human thymus T cells. In that study: Resections that were taken during corrective heart surgery supplied the thymus tissue. Gene usage (both V and J) appeared biased in thymic and blood repertoires. Thymic repertoires from unrelated individuals overlapped highly, related research reported.

The chain links TRBV5-5 to TRBJ1-6; 8 bases are shared with TRBD1. Sequences were obtained from thymocytes. The source is a boy under three years old with a congenital heart defect. DNA of the CDR3: TGTGCCAGCAGCTTGGGGACAGGGATGGGGGCACCCCTCCACTTT. Protein sequence: CASSLGTGMGAPLHF.